Shown below are 24 T cell receptor beta chains from a single sample sequenced in a study of technical replicates of blood from four donors. The repertoire was sequenced with immunoSEQ multiplex PCR; TCRdb's copy has only in-frame clones and lacks some. The sample yields about 17,000 clones, 82% seen once. Sequencing was performed on PBMCs. These receptors came from a human donor in good health. Some clones in this sample may be carry-over from other donors' samples.

The chain carries TRBV28 and TRBJ2-4, with 10 bases matching TRBD1. CDR1 is MDHEN, CDR2 SYDVKM, per germline. The CDR3 sequence is 18 residues long. J was trimmed by 0 bases and V by 3 bases; bases with no gene match: 8. CDR3 loop: CASSFGTGAIVAKNIQYF. For the CDR3, the DNA is TGTGCCAGCAGTTTTGGGACAGGGGCGATAGTAGCCAAAAACATTCAGTACTTC.

This rearrangement joins TRBV4-2 to TRBJ2-1, with 13 bases identical to TRBD2. CDR1 and CDR2 from the germline V gene are LGHNA and YNFKEQ. The CDR3 spans 16 residues. The junction had 7 bases not matched to a gene; V was cut back by 2 bases and J by 9 bases. The CDR3, as DNA: TGTGCCAGCAGCCAATACGGGACTAGCGGGACGCTTGAGCAGTTCTTC. Encoded protein: CASSQYGTSGTLEQFF.

The chain combines TRBV19 with TRBJ2-1; D is unresolved. The V and J ends lost 2 bases and 8 bases respectively, with 10 bases between them. In germline, CDR1 is LNHDA, CDR2 SQIVND (reference sequence). The CDR3 has 13 amino acids. Here the CDR3 reads CASSINNEHEQFF. The CDR3 coding sequence is TGTGCCAGTAGTATAAACAACGAACATGAGCAGTTCTTC.

The V and J genes are TRBV14 and TRBJ2-7; TRBD2 aligns across 7 bases. Trimming took 1 base from V and 3 from J; bases not matched to a gene: 6. CDR1 is SGHDN and CDR2 is FVKESK in the germline V gene. The CDR3 covers 15 residues. CDR3 DNA sequence: TGTGCCAGCAGCCAAGTGGCGGGAGTAGTCTACGAGCAGTACTTC. Translating it yields CASSQVAGVVYEQYF.

This clone showed up just once. The chain combines TRBV2 with TRBJ1-5, with 10 positions matching TRBD1. The CDR3 spans 15 residues. V lost 5 bases and J lost 2; bases outside the gene matches: 3. Germline CDR1 is SNHLY and CDR2 is FYNNEI. The CDR3 is CASSTGTGGNQPQHF. The CDR3 DNA reads TGTGCCAGCAGTACCGGGACAGGGGGCAATCAGCCCCAGCATTTT.

The CDR3 reads CASSIAPSSGNTIYF. The CDR3 nucleotides are TGTGCCAGTAGTATAGCGCCGAGCTCTGGAAACACCATATATTTT. This chain links TRBV19 with TRBJ1-3; D is unresolved. The V and J ends lost 1 base and 0 bases respectively, with 7 bases between them. The CDR3 loop spans 15 amino acids. CDR1 and CDR2 from the germline V gene are LNHDA and SQIVND (reference sequence).

The chain couples TRBV18 to TRBJ2-2, with TRBD2 as a possible D gene (5 bases). Germline V CDR1 and CDR2: KGHSH, LQKENI. CDR3 length: 17 amino acids. The V end was cut by 2 bases, the J end by 4 bases, with 17 bases between. CDR3 sequence (DNA): TGTGCCAGCTCACCATACCAGGCGGGCGCGGGCACCGGGGAGCTGTTTTTT. This encodes CASSPYQAGAGTGELFF.

V is TRBV9 and J is TRBJ2-5; D possibly corresponds to TRBD1 (6 bases). Deletions cut 0 bases from V and 0 bases from J, with 9 bases between. The CDR3 spans 15 residues. Germline V gives CDR1 SGDLS, CDR2 YYNGEE. CDR3 sequence (DNA): TGTGCCAGCAGCGTAGGTCAGGGGAACCAAGAGACCCAGTACTTC. Translated: CASSVGQGNQETQYF. The entire variable domain, with the rest obtained from reference TRBV9 and TRBJ2-5, is as follows: DSGVTQTPKHLITATGQRVTLRCSPRSGDLSVYWYQQSLDQGLQFLIQYYNGEERAKGNILERFSAQQFPDLHSELNLSSLELGDSALYFCASSVGQGNQETQYFGPGTRLLVL.

In the case of this clone: The identical CDR3 is also encoded by other nucleotide sequences in the sample. The genes are TRBV6-1 and TRBJ2-7; no clear D gene. V was shortened by 6 bases and J by 6 bases, with 15 bases between the two germline ends. The CDR3 totals 13 residues. Germline-derived CDR1 and CDR2 are MNHNS and SASEGT. The CDR3 DNA sequence: TGTGCCAGCAGCGAGCTATGGGCCCCCGAGCAGTACTTC. The encoded protein is CASSELWAPEQYF.

The gene calls are TRBV5-1 and TRBJ2-5, with TRBD2 matching over 8 bases. Germline CDR1 is SGHRS and CDR2 is YFSETQ. CDR3 size: 14 residues. With V trimmed by 3 bases and J by 7 bases, 8 bases remained unmatched. The CDR3, as DNA: TGCGCCAGCAGCTCTCCCGGGGCGGGAGGGACCCAGTACTTC. It specifies CASSSPGAGGTQYF.

The chain joins TRBV15 to TRBJ2-1; maybe TRBD2 (6 bases). CDR1 is LNHNV and CDR2 is YYDKDF in the germline V gene (reference sequence). V shed 0 bases and J shed 9 bases, with 12 bases lying between them. The CDR3 is made up of 14 amino acids. CDR3 region: CATSRESEGGEQFF. CDR3 nucleotides: TGTGCCACCAGCAGAGAGTCAGAGGGAGGTGAGCAGTTCTTC.

The rearrangement links TRBV28 to TRBJ2-1; the match to TRBD1 covers 9 bases. The germline V gene encodes CDR1 MDHEN and CDR2 SYDVKM. The junction had 17 bases not matched to a gene; V was cut back by 8 bases and J by 6 bases. The CDR3 runs to 17 residues. This CDR3 is CASARDRVLRVGNEQFF. The CDR3 bases are TGTGCCAGCGCCCGGGACAGGGTATTAAGAGTAGGCAATGAGCAGTTCTTC.

This clone was observed a few times. The V and J genes are TRBV2 and TRBJ1-2, with no clear D. This CDR3 is 11 amino acids long. Germline loops: CDR1 SNHLY, CDR2 FYNNEI. V was trimmed by 7 bases and J by 7 bases, leaving 10 bases between them. The CDR3 sequence is CASKREGGYTF. CDR3 nucleotide sequence: TGTGCCAGCAAGCGAGAAGGTGGCTACACCTTC.

This sequence joins TRBV9 and TRBJ2-1, with TRBD2 matching 7 bases. Germline loops: CDR1 SGDLS, CDR2 YYNGEE. After removal of 1 base from V and 7 bases from J, the junction contained 8 bases not matched to a gene. CDR3 length equals 15 residues. The CDR3 sequence is CASSVREGLWNEQFF. For the CDR3, the DNA is TGTGCCAGCAGCGTAAGGGAGGGACTCTGGAATGAGCAGTTCTTC.

On this clone: Germline is not matched at one junction end, which may reflect a read error. The gene calls are TRBV30 and TRBJ1-2, with no clear D. This CDR3 contains 13 residues. In germline, CDR1 is GTSNPN, CDR2 SVGIG (reference sequence). The CDR3 region has the DNA TGTGCCCGGAGTGTTTGGGAGAACTGGGGCTACACCTTC. Its translation is CARSVWENWGYTF.

This clone occurred once. V gene TRBV6-6 combines with J gene TRBJ1-5; TRBD1 aligns across 10 bases. The CDR3 extends over 16 amino acids. The germline V gene has CDR1 MNHNY and CDR2 SVGAGI (reference sequence). Trimming took 7 bases from V and 2 from J; bases not matched to a gene: 8. The CDR3 bases are TGTGCCAGCACCCCAGGACAGGGGGGAGGCAATCAGCCCCAGCATTTT. Its protein product is CASTPGQGGGNQPQHF.

The chain couples TRBV18 to TRBJ2-5, with 13 bases aligning to TRBD2. With V trimmed by 4 bases and J by 1 base, 3 bases remained unmatched. This CDR3 has 16 amino acids. Germline loops: CDR1 KGHSH, CDR2 LQKENI. CDR3 protein: CASSHGLAGVQETQYF. As DNA, the CDR3 is TGTGCCAGCTCACACGGACTAGCGGGAGTCCAAGAGACCCAGTACTTC. The full variable domain, its missing parts supplied by reference TRBV18 and TRBJ2-5, is NAGVMQNPRHLVRRRGQEARLRCSPMKGHSHVYWYRQLPEEGLKFMVYLQKENIIDESGMPKERFSAEFPKEGPSILRIQQVVRGDSAAYFCASSHGLAGVQETQYFGPGTRLLVL.

J is TRBJ2-1 and V is TRBV30, with 14 nucleotides matching TRBD2. This CDR3 contains 16 residues. CDR1 is GTSNPN, CDR2 SVGIG, per germline (reference sequence). Trimming at V came to 2 bases and at J to 5 bases, leaving 5 bases not matched to a gene. CDR3 residues: CAWSFGTSGSHNEQFF. CDR3 DNA sequence: TGTGCCTGGAGTTTTGGGACTAGCGGGAGTCACAATGAGCAGTTCTTC.

This clone appeared once. This chain connects TRBV5-1 to TRBJ2-3, with D maybe TRBD2 (6 bases). Trimming cost V 4 bases and J 2 bases, with 17 bases left between them. In germline, CDR1 is SGHRS, CDR2 YFSETQ. The CDR3 length is 16 residues. CDR3 in amino acids: CASSLRPEGNTDTQYF. CDR3 nucleotides: TGCGCCAGCAGCCTAAGGCCGGAGGGAAACACAGATACGCAGTATTTT. Based on the CDR3 plus reference TRBV5-1 and TRBJ2-3, the full variable domain is KAGVTQTPRYLIKTRGQQVTLSCSPISGHRSVSWYQQTPGQGLQFLFEYFSETQRNKGNFPGRFSGRQFSNSRSEMNVSTLELGDSALYLCASSLRPEGNTDTQYFGPGTRLTVL.

The V call is TRBV18, the J call TRBJ1-4; 7 positions agree with TRBD1. This CDR3 comprises 17 residues. Trimming took 4 bases from V and 2 from J; bases not matched to a gene: 10. Germline-derived CDR1 and CDR2 are KGHSH and LQKENI. CDR3: CASSLNQGGATNEKLFF. The CDR3 region has the DNA TGTGCCAGCTCACTGAACCAGGGGGGCGCCACTAATGAAAAACTGTTTTTT.

The chain's CDR3 is CSVPGRDRLTDTQYF. The CDR3 coding sequence is TGCAGCGTGCCCGGGAGGGACAGACTCACAGATACGCAGTATTTT. The chain uses TRBV29-1 and TRBJ2-3; D may be TRBD2 (8 bases). Trimming removed 6 bases from V and 2 bases from J, with 18 bases in between. Germline lookup yields CDR1 SQVTM and CDR2 ANQGSEA. CDR3 length: 15 amino acids.

The chain has TRBV2 and TRBJ2-5; 8 bases match TRBD1. Germline CDR1 SNHLY, CDR2 FYNNEI. The trim removed 7 bases at V and 1 base at J, leaving 5 bases unmatched. CDR3 length: 14 residues. The CDR3 DNA follows: TGTGCCAGCACTCCCGACAGGGGCCAAGAGACCCAGTACTTC. As protein: CASTPDRGQETQYF.

This clone came up a few times. This chain uses TRBV5-1 with TRBJ1-1; D not resolved. The germline CDR1 and CDR2 sequences are SGHRS and YFSETQ. The V and J ends lost 4 bases and 4 bases respectively, with 11 bases between them. CDR3 size: 13 residues. CDR3 DNA: TGCGCCAGCAGCCCGCTTTTGGCCACTGAAGCTTTCTTT. It specifies CASSPLLATEAFF.

The chain recombines TRBV7-7 with TRBJ2-1; TRBD1 agrees at 10 bases. CDR3 length equals 15 residues. Germline lookup yields CDR1 SSHAT and CDR2 FNYEAQ (reference sequence). V gave up 9 bases and J gave up 6 bases; unmatched junction bases: 11. CDR3 nucleotide sequence: TGTGCCAGTTCTCCAGGGACAGGGGACAGCAATGAGCAGTTCTTC. Protein: CASSPGTGDSNEQFF. Variable domain in full (rest from reference TRBV7-7 and TRBJ2-1): GAGVSQSPRYKVTKRGQDVTLRCDPISSHATLYWYQQALGQGPEFLTYFNYEAQPDKSGLPSDRFSAERPEGSISTLTIQRTEQRDSAMYRCASSPGTGDSNEQFFGPGTRLTVL.